This T cell receptor (beta chain) was captured by sequencing in a study of regulatory T cells in long-lasting Graves disease. The CDR3 has 14 residues. From germline, CDR1 is SNHLY and CDR2 FYNNEI. V shed 8 bases, J shed 0 bases, and the junction held 3 bases outside the gene matches. Investigators prepared the TCR beta libraries by applying iRepertoire HTBI primers and Arm-PCR of CDR3 regions. TCRdb used MiXCR to reprocess the multiplex PCR reads, holding one entry per CDR3 protein. The sample consists of some 250,000 distinct CDR3 sequences, around 20% of them appearing once. Study observations and caveats: Newly diagnosed Graves' patients had higher TCR diversity than persistent ones. Gene preferences differed: TRBV28, TRBJ1-2, TRBJ2-5 in persistent cases.

This clonotype was detected once. Its specificity is not known. Time point meaning: newly diagnosed GD, antithyroid drugs for less than 3 months. From RNA extracted from PBMCs, the TCR library was made. The authors drew around 9 milliliters of peripheral blood into EDTA tubes. The V gene is TRBV2, the J gene TRBJ2-3, with 9 bases fitting TRBD2. The receptor comes from a female donor with Graves disease. Here the sequenced sample was peripheral blood mononuclear cells (PBMCs), taken at new diagnosis, from a patient treated with antithyroid drugs. CDR3 in amino acids: CASLLAGSTDTQYF. The CDR3 bases are TGTGCCAGCCTCCTAGCGGGAAGCACAGATACGCAGTATTTT. Combining the CDR3 with reference TRBV2 and TRBJ2-3 gives the whole variable domain EPEVTQTPSHQVTQMGQEVILRCVPISNHLYFYWYRQILGQKVEFLVSFYNNEISEKSEIFDDQFSVERPDGSNFTLKIRSTKLEDSAMYFCASLLAGSTDTQYFGPGTRLTVL.